What follows is one T cell receptor beta chain and its context. Antigen unknown. This entry comes from a study of shared clonotypes between healthy human individuals. The CDR3 length is 15 residues. The V end lost 8 bases, the J end lost 4 bases, and 21 bases lay between the germline ends. Germline loops: CDR1 SGHNT, CDR2 YENEEA. The assay was immunoSEQ multiplex PCR, and TCRdb's table has in-frame clones only and misses some. The sample lists about 1.5 million clones, 98% occurring once. Regarding the study as a whole: It was only blood that was sampled, and tissue repertoires likely differ. Generally, naive subsets came out with larger estimated richness than memory subsets.

The sample taken for sequencing was naive CD4+ T cells sorted from blood. Described subset: CD45RA+ positively selected. This chain connects TRBV11-3 to TRBJ2-7; TRBD2 is a possible D gene (6 bases). The origin of this receptor is a man in his thirties or forties in good health. The CDR3 DNA sequence: TGTGCCAGCCCTTGGAGGGAGGCAAGGACGTACGAGCAGTACTTC. This gives the protein CASPWREARTYEQYF.